The clone carrying this TCR beta chain was recorded only once. Its antigen is not identified. The data were produced by immunoSEQ multiplex PCR, yet TCRdb's version contains in-frame clones alone and is incomplete. The sample has roughly 50,000 clones; less than 85% are singletons. The CDR3 contains 15 residues. Germline V gene sequence: CDR1 MNHEY, CDR2 SVGAGI. V shed 3 bases, J shed 0 bases, and the junction held 2 bases outside the gene matches. This sample is drawn from a study of T cell clones after liver transplantation. Study results and limitations: Rather than being deleted, graft donor-reactive T cells may have moved into the graft.

This receptor was obtained from a human donor who received a liver transplant. The chain joins TRBV6-5 to TRBJ2-3; 8 positions match TRBD2. The sample was CD4+ T cells from blood, taken before liver transplant. The CDR3 bases are TGTGCCAGCAGTTATAGCGGGAAAAGCACAGATACGCAGTATTTT. The encoded protein is CASSYSGKSTDTQYF.